These T cell receptor beta chains were read from a single sample in a study of blood T cell repertoires in COVID-19. The protocol was immunoSEQ multiplex PCR, while the TCRdb copy is restricted to in-frame clones and leaves out a portion. The sample has fewer than 110,000 clones, 87% seen once; the top ten hold 6% to 6.5%. The sequenced sample consisted of peripheral blood. Every receptor here comes from a human donor in a cohort sampled during active COVID-19. CDR3s include the opening cysteine and the closing phenylalanine or tryptophan. A D gene is named only where the DNA matches it firmly. Expanded clones get a size class; other rows say once, few or many, or leave the size out.

length	size	V	D	J	DNA	CDR3
16	NA	TRBV9	NA	TRBJ2-1	TGTGCCAGCAGCGTAGGTCCGGGCGGGAACTACAATGAGCAGTTCTTC	CASSVGPGGNYNEQFF
17	NA	TRBV5-6	TRBD1	TRBJ2-2	TGTGCCAGCAGCCCGGCGGGGACAGGGGGTGGGACCGGGGAGCTGTTTTTT	CASSPAGTGGGTGELFF
14	once	TRBV14	NA	TRBJ2-3	TGTGCCAGCAGCATCCAGACTAGTGGAGATACGCAGTATTTT	CASSIQTSGDTQYF
17	NA	TRBV6-1	NA	TRBJ2-2	TGTGCCAGCAGTGCCGTTTGGACTAGTCGGGGGCCCGGGGAGCTGTTTTTT	CASSAVWTSRGPGELFF
13	NA	TRBV7-8	NA	TRBJ1-1	TGTGCCAGCAGCCCTCTTCGGGGGGGCGGAACTTTCTTT	CASSPLRGGGTFF
12	NA	TRBV28	NA	TRBJ2-3	TGTGCCAGCAGAACAGACAGAGATACGCAGTATTTT	CASRTDRDTQYF
15	NA	TRBV19	TRBD1	TRBJ1-1	TGTGCCAGTAGTACCGGACAGGGGACGAACACTGAAGCTTTCTTT	CASSTGQGTNTEAFF
14	NA	TRBV5-1	TRBD2	TRBJ2-3	TGCGCCAGCAAAGAAGCGGGGGTTGAAGATACGCAGTATTTT	CASKEAGVEDTQYF
14	NA	TRBV28	TRBD2	TRBJ2-7	TGTGCCAGCAGTTTACCGGGAGGAGCCTACGAGCAGTACTTC	CASSLPGGAYEQYF
17	once	TRBV5-1	TRBD2	TRBJ2-3	TGCGCCAGCAGCTTTACCGGGACTAGCGGGATCACAGATACGCAGTATTTT	CASSFTGTSGITDTQYF
14	few	TRBV6-6	TRBD1	TRBJ1-5	TGTGCCAGCACCCCCAGGGGGCTCGATCAGCCCCAGCATTTT	CASTPRGLDQPQHF
12	NA	TRBV29-1	NA	TRBJ1-2	TGCAGCGTCCTGTGGGGCCGTGGTGGCTACACCTTC	CSVLWGRGGYTF
12	NA	TRBV2	NA	TRBJ2-7	TGTGCCAGCAGTTCTGACACTTGGGAGCAGTACTTC	CASSSDTWEQYF
17	NA	TRBV15	TRBD1	TRBJ2-7	TGTGCCACCAGCCCTCACGAGGGACAGGGCGACTCCTACGAGCAGTACTTC	CATSPHEGQGDSYEQYF
14	NA	TRBV11-3	NA	TRBJ2-7	TGTGCCAGCAGCCAAACGGCACAGGGATACGAGCAGTACTTC	CASSQTAQGYEQYF
15	NA	TRBV4-2	NA	TRBJ2-7	TGTGCCAGCAGCCAACCCAGGGGAATCAACTACGAGCAGTACTTC	CASSQPRGINYEQYF
15	NA	TRBV7-7	TRBD2	TRBJ2-5	TGTGCTAGCAGCTTAGTAGGGACTAGAGAAGAGACCCAGTACTTC	CASSLVGTREETQYF
14	NA	TRBV3-1/TRBV3-2	NA	TRBJ2-3	TGTGCCAGCAGCCAAGTATCTAGTTTGCATACGCAGTATTTT	CASSQVSSLHTQYF
15	NA	TRBV7-9	NA	TRBJ2-7	TGTGCCAACAGCTTAGGTATCACCCTCACTTACGAGCAGTACTTC	CANSLGITLTYEQYF
17	NA	TRBV10-3	TRBD1	TRBJ1-2	TGTGCCATCAGTGAGGTGGGCAGGGGGCCTTCCAACTATGGCTACACCTTC	CAISEVGRGPSNYGYTF
15	NA	TRBV5-1	NA	TRBJ2-1	TGCGCCAGCAGCTTGGAGGCACGGAGGTTCGATGAGCAGTTCTTC	CASSLEARRFDEQFF
16	NA	TRBV19	NA	TRBJ1-1	TGTGCCAGTAGTCCGCTCCGGAGGGTTTATAACACTGAAGCTTTCTTT	CASSPLRRVYNTEAFF
17	NA	TRBV28	NA	TRBJ2-3	TGTGCCAGCAGGGCATCACGGGGGGCGGGTGTCACAGATACGCAGTATTTT	CASRASRGAGVTDTQYF
13	NA	TRBV6-5	NA	TRBJ1-5	TGTGCCAGCAGTCTCCTGGAGAATCAGCCCCAGCATTTT	CASSLLENQPQHF
15	NA	TRBV5-6	TRBD1	TRBJ2-7	TGTGCCAGCAGCTTAGCCGGGACAGGGGCAAACGAGCAGTACTTC	CASSLAGTGANEQYF